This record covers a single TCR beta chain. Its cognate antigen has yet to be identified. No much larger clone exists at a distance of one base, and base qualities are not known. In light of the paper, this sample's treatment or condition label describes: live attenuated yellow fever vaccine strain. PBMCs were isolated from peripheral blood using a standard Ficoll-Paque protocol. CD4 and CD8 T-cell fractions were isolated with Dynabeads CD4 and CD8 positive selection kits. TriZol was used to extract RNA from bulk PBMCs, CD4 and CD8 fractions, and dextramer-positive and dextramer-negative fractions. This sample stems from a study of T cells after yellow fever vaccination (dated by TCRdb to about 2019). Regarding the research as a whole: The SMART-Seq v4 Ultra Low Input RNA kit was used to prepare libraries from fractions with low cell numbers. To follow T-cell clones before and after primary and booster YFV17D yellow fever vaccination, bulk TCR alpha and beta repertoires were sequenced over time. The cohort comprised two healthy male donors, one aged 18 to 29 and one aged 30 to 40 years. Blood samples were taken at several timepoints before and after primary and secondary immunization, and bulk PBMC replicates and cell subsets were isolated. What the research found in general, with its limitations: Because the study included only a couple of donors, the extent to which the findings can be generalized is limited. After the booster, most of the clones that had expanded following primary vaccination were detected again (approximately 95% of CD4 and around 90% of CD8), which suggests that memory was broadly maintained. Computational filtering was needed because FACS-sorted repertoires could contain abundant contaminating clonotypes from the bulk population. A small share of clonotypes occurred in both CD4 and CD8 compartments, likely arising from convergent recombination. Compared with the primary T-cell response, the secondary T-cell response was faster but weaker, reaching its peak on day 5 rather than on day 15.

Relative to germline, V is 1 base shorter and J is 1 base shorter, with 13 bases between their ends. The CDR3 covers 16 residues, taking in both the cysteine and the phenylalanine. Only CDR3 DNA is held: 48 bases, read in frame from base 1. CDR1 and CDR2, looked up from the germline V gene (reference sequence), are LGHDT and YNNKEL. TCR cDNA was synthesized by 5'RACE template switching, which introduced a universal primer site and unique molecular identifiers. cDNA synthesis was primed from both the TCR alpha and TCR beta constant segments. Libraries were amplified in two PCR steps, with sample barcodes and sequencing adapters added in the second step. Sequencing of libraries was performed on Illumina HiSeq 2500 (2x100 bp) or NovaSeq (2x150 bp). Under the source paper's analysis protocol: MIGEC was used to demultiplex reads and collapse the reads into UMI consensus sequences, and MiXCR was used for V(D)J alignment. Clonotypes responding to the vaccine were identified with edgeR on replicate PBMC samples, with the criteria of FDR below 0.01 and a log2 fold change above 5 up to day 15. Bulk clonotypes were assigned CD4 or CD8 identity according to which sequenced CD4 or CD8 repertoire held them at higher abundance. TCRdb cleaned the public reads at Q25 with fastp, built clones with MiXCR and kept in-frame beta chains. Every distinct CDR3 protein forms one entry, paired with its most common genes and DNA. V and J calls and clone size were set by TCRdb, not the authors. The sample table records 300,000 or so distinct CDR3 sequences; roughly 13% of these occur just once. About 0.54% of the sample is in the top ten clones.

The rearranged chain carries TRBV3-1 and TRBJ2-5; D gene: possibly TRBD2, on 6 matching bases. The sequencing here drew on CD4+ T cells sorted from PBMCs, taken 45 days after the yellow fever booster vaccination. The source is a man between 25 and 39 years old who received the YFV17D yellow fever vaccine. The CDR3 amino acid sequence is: CASSQVGGGTQETQYF. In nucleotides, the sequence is TGTGCCAGCAGCCAAGTTGGAGGCGGGACCCAAGAGACCCAGTACTTC.